Below are 3 T cell receptor beta chains sequenced from a single sample in a study of PD-L1 blockade in urothelial cancer. The time point is: peripheral blood 6 weeks after treatment start. TCRdb's copy holds only in-frame clones and misses some; the assay was immunoSEQ multiplex PCR. The profile shows about 76,000 clones, less than 95% of them singletons. The source material was PBMCs, sampled around atezolizumab (anti-PD-L1) treatment. Receptors originate from a woman older than 75 with urothelial cancer.

The V call is TRBV19, the J call TRBJ1-5, with a tentative D call TRBD1 (6 bases). Germline values: CDR1 LNHDA, CDR2 SQIVND (reference sequence). The CDR3 covers 15 residues. Trimming cost V 5 bases and J 1 base, with 12 bases left between them. The CDR3 region is CASSSDRLSNQPQHF. The CDR3 DNA reads as TGTGCCAGTAGTTCAGACAGGCTAAGCAATCAGCCCCAGCATTTT.

Only a few counts were recorded for this clone. The chain links TRBV5-4 to TRBJ2-1, with 8 bases that match TRBD2. From germline, CDR1 is SGHNT and CDR2 YYREEE (reference sequence). V shed 0 bases, J shed 0 bases, and the junction held 2 bases outside the gene matches. The CDR3 contains 16 residues. The chain's CDR3 is CASSLELAASYNEQFF. CDR3 bases: TGTGCCAGCAGCTTGGAACTAGCGGCCTCCTACAATGAGCAGTTCTTC. Using reference TRBV5-4 and TRBJ2-1 for the parts outside the CDR3, the full variable domain is ETGVTQSPTHLIKTRGQQVTLRCSSQSGHNTVSWYQQALGQGPQFIFQYYREEENGRGNFPPRFSGLQFPNYSSELNVNALELDDSALYLCASSLELAASYNEQFFGPGTRLTVL.

The chain links TRBV19 to TRBJ2-7; 7 bases line up with TRBD2. The CDR3 loop spans 12 amino acids. Trimming cost V 4 bases and J 4 bases; bases outside gene matches: 1. Looked up from germline, CDR1 is LNHDA and CDR2 is SQIVND (reference sequence). The CDR3 protein is CASSRTRYEQYF. CDR3 DNA: TGTGCCAGTAGTAGGACTAGATACGAGCAGTACTTC.